These 24 T cell receptor beta chains share one sample of origin, sequenced in a study of blood T cells in healthy people across ages (dated by TCRdb to about 2015). Library preparation used 5' RACE. Sequencer: Illumina HiSeq 2500. A second PCR of roughly 7 to 11 cycles was performed with a sample-barcoded 5' primer and a J-beta primer mix. TCRdb reran the public reads through fastp at Q25 and MiXCR, keeping productive beta chains. Every CDR3 protein is listed once, alongside the most common genes and DNA of its rows. This sample has 1,500,000 or so distinct CDR3 sequences in its table, and 55% to 75% of those were observed once. The top ten constitute over 5.5% of the sample. Sequenced input: blood. The source of these receptors is a man aged 18 to 30 in good health.

The genes are TRBV27 and TRBJ2-3; D may be TRBD2 (6 bases). This CDR3 has 16 residues. Trimming took 3 bases from V and 2 from J, leaving 15 bases between them. From germline, CDR1 is MNHEY and CDR2 SMNVEV (reference sequence). In nucleotides, the CDR3 is TGTGCCAGCAGTTTCCAAGGCTGGGGGGACACAGATACGCAGTATTTT. Residues: CASSFQGWGDTDTQYF.

The J gene is TRBJ2-4, the V gene TRBV12-3 or TRBV12-4, with D uncertain. The CDR3 is 15 amino acids. The ends were cut back, 6 bases at V and 7 bases at J, with 19 bases in the middle. Written as DNA, the CDR3 is TGTGCCAGCAGCCGCCGTGTGGGTCAACGGAACATTCAGTACTTC. Its translation: CASSRRVGQRNIQYF.

V gene TRBV29-1 combines with J gene TRBJ2-7, with 7 nucleotides matching TRBD1. Germline lookup yields CDR1 SQVTM and CDR2 ANQGSEA. The CDR3 runs to 15 residues. V shed 6 bases and J 2 bases; nucleotides not matched to a gene: 13. Here the CDR3 DNA reads TGCAGCGTCATTGCCCCCCGACAGGGACCCTACGAGCAGTACTTC. Protein product: CSVIAPRQGPYEQYF.

The J gene is TRBJ2-7, the V gene TRBV4-3, with 7 bases matching TRBD1. After removal of 3 bases from V and 1 base from J, the junction contained 6 bases not matched to a gene. The germline gives CDR1 LGHNA, CDR2 YSLEER. The CDR3 consists of 15 residues. The CDR3 bases are TGCGCCAGCAGCCAGGTCCGGGACAGATCCTACGAGCAGTACTTC. Encoded protein: CASSQVRDRSYEQYF.

The chain carries TRBV29-1 and TRBJ2-3, with 9 positions matching TRBD2. The CDR3 totals 16 residues. CDR1 is SQVTM and CDR2 is ANQGSEA in the germline V gene. The trim removed 1 base at V and 4 bases at J, leaving 9 bases unmatched. The CDR3 bases are TGCAGCGTTGAAGGCGGGGGGGGCAGGGGCCCAGATACGCAGTATTTT. It specifies CSVEGGGGRGPDTQYF.

This clonotype showed up just a few times. The V and J genes are TRBV7-2 and TRBJ1-2; D might be TRBD1 (6 bases). This CDR3 region has 15 residues. Trimming stripped 5 bases from V and 4 bases from J, with 17 bases between. Germline V gene sequence: CDR1 SGHTA, CDR2 FQGNSA. Here the CDR3 reads CASSPIPAGAYGYTF. The CDR3 region has the DNA TGTGCCAGCAGCCCTATCCCAGCAGGGGCCTATGGCTACACCTTC.

The table lists this clonotype with many counts. This chain joins TRBV28 and TRBJ2-1; D might be TRBD1 or TRBD2, each matching 5 bases. The germline V gene has CDR1 MDHEN and CDR2 SYDVKM. The CDR3 is 16 amino acids. V dropped 5 bases and J dropped 2 bases, with 16 bases sitting between them. The CDR3 region is CASSKPGPLTYNEQFF. DNA of the CDR3: TGTGCCAGCAGTAAACCGGGACCACTAACCTACAATGAGCAGTTCTTC.

This clonotype came up a few times. The V call is TRBV12-3 or TRBV12-4, the J call TRBJ2-5; D unresolved. The CDR3 runs 14 residues. Trimming took off 1 base at V and 5 bases at J, with 11 bases between the two ends. The CDR3 is CASSLGVDGETQYF. Written as DNA, the CDR3 is TGTGCCAGCAGTTTAGGGGTTGATGGTGAGACCCAGTACTTC.

The V call is TRBV7-6, the J call TRBJ1-2; D gene ambiguous. Germline CDR1 is SGHVS and CDR2 is FNYEAQ. The CDR3 runs 13 residues. V was trimmed by 5 bases and J by 8 bases, leaving 15 bases between them. Written as DNA, the CDR3 is TGTGCCAGCAGCGCGAGGGTAAACGACGGCTACACCTTC. Translating it yields CASSARVNDGYTF.

The chain is built from TRBV4-3 and TRBJ2-7; tentatively, D is TRBD1 or TRBD2 (5 bases each). The germline CDR1 and CDR2 sequences are LGHNA and YSLEER. V gave up 1 base and J gave up 2 bases, with 12 bases separating them. The CDR3 covers 15 residues. The CDR3 protein is CASSQGGRFAYEQYF. The CDR3 DNA reads as TGCGCCAGCAGCCAAGGGGGACGGTTCGCCTACGAGCAGTACTTC.

The V gene is TRBV20-1, the J gene TRBJ2-6; tentatively, D is TRBD1 or TRBD2 (6 bases each). The CDR3 is 15 residues long. V lost 6 bases to trimming and J lost 2 bases, with 14 bases between them. CDR1 and CDR2 from the germline V gene are DFQATT and SNEGSKA (reference sequence). CDR3 bases: TGCAGTGCGTACTCCGGGGGCGCTGGGGCCAACGTCCTGACTTTC. It specifies CSAYSGGAGANVLTF.

The CDR3 DNA is TGTGCCAGCAGCTCCGAAGGACCGGATGCGCAGTATTTT. It translates to CASSSEGPDAQYF. This sequence joins TRBV11-1 and TRBJ2-3; the D is unclear. Trimming pared 4 bases from V and 10 bases from J, leaving 15 bases between. CDR3 length equals 13 residues. Germline CDR1 is SGHAT and CDR2 is FQDESV (reference sequence).

Only a few counts were recorded for this clonotype. The rearrangement joins TRBV7-6 to TRBJ1-4; D ambiguous. Germline-derived CDR1 and CDR2 are SGHVS and FNYEAQ. The V end lost 1 base, the J end lost 8 bases, and 8 bases lay between the germline ends. The CDR3 covers 13 residues. Here the CDR3 reads CASSLGGREKLFF. The CDR3 DNA is TGTGCCAGCAGCTTAGGCGGCCGGGAAAAACTGTTTTTT.

This clonotype occurred a few times. The chain is built from TRBV6-1 and TRBJ2-1, with D tentatively TRBD1 (7 bases). Trimming left V 1 base short and J 3 bases short, with 19 bases between. CDR3 length: 18 amino acids. CDR1 is MNHNS and CDR2 is SASEGT in the germline V gene. CDR3 nucleotides: TGTGCCAGCAGTGAAGGGTGGGCGGGACAGAAGAGCTACAATGAGCAGTTCTTC. This codes for CASSEGWAGQKSYNEQFF.

This clonotype was seen only a few times. This clone may be a read error of a much larger clone one base away. CDR3 protein: CASSFRGYEQFF. In nucleotides, the CDR3 is TGTGCCAGCAGTTTCAGGGGCTATGAGCAGTTCTTC. The V call is TRBV27, the J call TRBJ2-1; D may be TRBD1 (6 bases). Germline loops: CDR1 MNHEY, CDR2 SMNVEV (reference sequence). Trimming shortened V by 3 bases and J by 8 bases, and 8 bases separated the two germline ends. CDR3 size: 12 residues.

V gene TRBV29-1 combines with J gene TRBJ1-2, with D unclear. Trimming removed 3 bases at V and 5 bases at J, with 10 bases between. CDR1 is SQVTM, CDR2 ANQGSEA, per germline. The CDR3 contains 12 residues. The CDR3 DNA follows: TGCAGCGTTGAGAGGGAGGGTTATGGCTACACCTTC. This encodes CSVEREGYGYTF.

This clonotype was found a few times. CDR3 residues: CASSASGDQETQYF. Here the CDR3 DNA reads TGTGCCAGCAGCGCCTCCGGGGACCAAGAGACCCAGTACTTC. The chain is built from TRBV7-9 and TRBJ2-5; possibly TRBD2 for D (5 bases). Trimming removed 5 bases from V and 0 bases from J, with 10 bases in between. The germline CDR1 and CDR2 sequences are SEHNR and FQNEAQ (reference sequence). The CDR3 has 14 amino acids. Together with reference TRBV7-9 and TRBJ2-5, the CDR3 gives the full variable domain: DTGVSQNPRHKITKRGQNVTFRCDPISEHNRLYWYRQTLGQGPEFLTYFQNEAQLEKSRLLSDRFSAERPKGSFSTLEIQRTEQGDSAMYLCASSASGDQETQYFGPGTRLLVL.

This chain joins TRBV25-1 and TRBJ1-1; TRBD1 agrees at 10 bases. The V and J ends lost 1 base and 4 bases, in that order; junction bases with no gene match: 3. The germline V gene encodes CDR1 MGHDK and CDR2 SYGVNS. This CDR3 is built from 15 residues. CDR3 protein: CASSEWDRGGTEAFF. In nucleotides, the CDR3 is TGTGCCAGCAGTGAATGGGACAGGGGTGGCACTGAAGCTTTCTTT.

This clonotype was found once. The V gene is TRBV7-8, the J gene TRBJ2-7, with D perhaps matching TRBD1 or TRBD2 (5 bases each). V gave up 4 bases and J gave up 7 bases, with 20 bases separating them. CDR1 and CDR2 from the germline V gene are SGHVS and FQNEAQ. The CDR3 runs to 15 residues. The CDR3 region is CASSSETRGYNEQYF. The CDR3 DNA reads as TGTGCCAGCAGCTCCGAAACTAGGGGATACAATGAGCAGTACTTC.

The chain recombines TRBV28 with TRBJ1-4, with D unclear. This CDR3 spans 15 amino acids. V was trimmed by 7 bases and J by 5 bases, leaving 17 bases between them. Germline CDR1 reads MDHEN; CDR2 reads SYDVKM. As DNA, the CDR3 is TGTGCCAGCACCCCGATCATCCGACTGAATGAAAAACTGTTTTTT. Protein sequence: CASTPIIRLNEKLFF.

The chain uses TRBV5-1 and TRBJ1-2, with D possibly matching TRBD1 (5 bases). The CDR3 totals 15 residues. V dropped 0 bases and J dropped 7 bases, with 16 bases sitting between them. Germline V gene sequence: CDR1 SGHRS, CDR2 YFSETQ. The CDR3 nucleotides read TGCGCCAGCAGCTTGGGATCAGGGATTTCAGCTGGCTACACCTTC. Its translation is CASSLGSGISAGYTF.

This clonotype was detected a few times. The chain links TRBV7-9 to TRBJ1-2; possibly TRBD1 for D (5 bases). The CDR3 sequence is 13 residues long. Germline CDR1 and CDR2: SEHNR and FQNEAQ (reference sequence). V lost 4 bases and J 8 bases, leaving 14 bases between the germline ends. The CDR3 sequence is CASSSQGVTGYTF. CDR3 bases: TGTGCCAGCAGCTCCCAGGGTGTGACGGGCTACACCTTC.

The chain recombines TRBV28 with TRBJ2-1; weak D call: TRBD1 (5 bases). The V and J ends lost 7 bases and 9 bases respectively, with 16 bases between them. Looked up from germline, CDR1 is MDHEN and CDR2 is SYDVKM. The CDR3 is 13 amino acids. As DNA, the CDR3 is TGTGCCAGCAATCGACAGCAAAGGGGTGAGCAGTTCTTC. Encoded protein: CASNRQQRGEQFF.

The chain recombines TRBV6-5 with TRBJ1-2; D perhaps matches TRBD1 (6 bases). The CDR3 is 17 residues long. V was pared by 0 bases and J by 0 bases, with 14 bases between. Germline assignment: CDR1 MNHEY and CDR2 SVGAGI. In DNA, the CDR3 is TGTGCCAGCAGTTACTCTACAGGGTATGGTCCTAACTATGGCTACACCTTC. Amino acids: CASSYSTGYGPNYGYTF.